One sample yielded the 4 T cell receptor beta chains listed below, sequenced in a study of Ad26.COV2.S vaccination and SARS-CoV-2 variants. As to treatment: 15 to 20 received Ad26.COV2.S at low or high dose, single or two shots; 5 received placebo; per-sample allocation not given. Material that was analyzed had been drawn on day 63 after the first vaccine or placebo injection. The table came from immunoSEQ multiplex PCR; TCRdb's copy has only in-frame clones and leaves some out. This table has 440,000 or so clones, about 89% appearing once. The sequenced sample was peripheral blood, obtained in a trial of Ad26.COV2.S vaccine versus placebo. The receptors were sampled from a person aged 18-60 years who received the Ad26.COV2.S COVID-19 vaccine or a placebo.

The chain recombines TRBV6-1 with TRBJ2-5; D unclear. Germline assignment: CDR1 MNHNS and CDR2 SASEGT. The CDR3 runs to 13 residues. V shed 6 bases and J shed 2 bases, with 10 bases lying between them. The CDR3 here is CASRLTAQETQYF. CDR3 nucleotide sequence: TGTGCCAGCAGGTTAACAGCTCAAGAGACCCAGTACTTC.

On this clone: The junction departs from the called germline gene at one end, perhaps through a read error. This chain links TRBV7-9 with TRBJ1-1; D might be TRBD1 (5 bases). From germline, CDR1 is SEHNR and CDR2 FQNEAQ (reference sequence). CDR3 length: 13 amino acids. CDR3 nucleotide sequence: TGTGCCAGCAGCTTAGGGGGGAACGCTGAAGCTTTCTTT. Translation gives CASSLGGNAEAFF.

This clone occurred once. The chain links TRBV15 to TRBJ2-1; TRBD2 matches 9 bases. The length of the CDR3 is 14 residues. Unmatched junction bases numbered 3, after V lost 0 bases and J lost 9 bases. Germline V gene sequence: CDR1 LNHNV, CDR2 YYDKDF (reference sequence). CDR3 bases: TGTGCCACCAGCAGAGATCCTAGCGGGACTGAGCAGTTCTTC. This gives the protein CATSRDPSGTEQFF.

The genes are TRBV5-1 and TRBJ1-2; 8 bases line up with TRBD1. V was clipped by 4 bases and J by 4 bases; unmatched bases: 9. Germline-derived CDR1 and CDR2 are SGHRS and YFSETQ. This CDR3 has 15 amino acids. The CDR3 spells CASSVQAGGSYGYTF. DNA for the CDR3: TGCGCCAGCAGCGTACAGGCAGGGGGCAGCTATGGCTACACCTTC.